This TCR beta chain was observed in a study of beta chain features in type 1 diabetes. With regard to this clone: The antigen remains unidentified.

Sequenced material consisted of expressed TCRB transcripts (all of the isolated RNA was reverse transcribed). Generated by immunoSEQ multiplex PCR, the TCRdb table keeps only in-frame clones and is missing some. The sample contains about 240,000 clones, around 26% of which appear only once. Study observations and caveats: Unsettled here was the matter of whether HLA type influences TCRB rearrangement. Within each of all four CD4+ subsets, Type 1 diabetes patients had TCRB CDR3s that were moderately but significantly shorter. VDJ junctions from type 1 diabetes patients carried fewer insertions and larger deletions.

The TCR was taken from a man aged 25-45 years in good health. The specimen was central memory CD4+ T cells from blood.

CDR3 DNA sequence: TGTGCCAGCAGACAAGGGACAACCCAAGAGACCCAGTACTTC. Translation gives CASRQGTTQETQYF. This sequence joins TRBV10-3 and TRBJ2-5; maybe TRBD1 (6 bases). V lost 10 bases, J lost 1 base, and 16 bases lay in between. The germline V gene has CDR1 ENHRY and CDR2 SYGVKD. There are 14 residues in the CDR3.